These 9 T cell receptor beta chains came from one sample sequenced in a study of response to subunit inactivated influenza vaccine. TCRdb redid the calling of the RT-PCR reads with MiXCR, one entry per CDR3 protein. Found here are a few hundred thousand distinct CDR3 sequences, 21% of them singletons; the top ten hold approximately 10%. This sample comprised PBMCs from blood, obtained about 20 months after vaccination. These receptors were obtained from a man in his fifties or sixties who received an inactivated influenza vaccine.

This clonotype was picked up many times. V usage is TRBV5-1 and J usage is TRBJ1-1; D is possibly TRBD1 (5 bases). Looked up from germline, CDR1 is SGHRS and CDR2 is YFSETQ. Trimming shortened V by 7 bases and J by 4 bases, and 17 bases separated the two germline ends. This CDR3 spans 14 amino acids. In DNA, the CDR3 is TGCGCCAGCGTTTCCAGGGCAAACCCCACTGAAGCTTTCTTT. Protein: CASVSRANPTEAFF.

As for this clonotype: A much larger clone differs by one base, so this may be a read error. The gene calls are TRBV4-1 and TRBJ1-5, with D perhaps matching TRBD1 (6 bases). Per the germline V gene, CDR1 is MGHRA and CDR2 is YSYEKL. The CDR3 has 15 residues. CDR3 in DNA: TGCGCCAGCAGCCAAGACGGACAGAGTAATCAGACCCAGCATTTT. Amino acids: CASSQDGQSNQTQHF.

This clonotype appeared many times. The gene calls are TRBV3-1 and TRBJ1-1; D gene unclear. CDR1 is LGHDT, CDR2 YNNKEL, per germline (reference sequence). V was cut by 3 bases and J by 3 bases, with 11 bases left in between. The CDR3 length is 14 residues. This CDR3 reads CASSHWTLDTEAFF. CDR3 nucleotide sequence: TGTGCCAGCAGCCATTGGACGTTGGACACTGAAGCTTTCTTT.

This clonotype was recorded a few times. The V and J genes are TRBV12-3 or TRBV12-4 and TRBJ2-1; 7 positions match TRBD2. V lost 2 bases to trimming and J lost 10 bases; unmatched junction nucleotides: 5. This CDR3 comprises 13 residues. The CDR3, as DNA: TGTGCCAGCAGTTTATTGGCTAGCGGAGAGCAGTTCTTC. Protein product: CASSLLASGEQFF.

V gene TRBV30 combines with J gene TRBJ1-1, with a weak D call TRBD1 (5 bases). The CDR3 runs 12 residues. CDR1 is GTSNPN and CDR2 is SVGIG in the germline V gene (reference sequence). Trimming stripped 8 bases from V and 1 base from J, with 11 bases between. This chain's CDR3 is CAGAPQNTEAFF. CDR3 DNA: TGTGCCGGGGCACCTCAGAACACTGAAGCTTTCTTT.

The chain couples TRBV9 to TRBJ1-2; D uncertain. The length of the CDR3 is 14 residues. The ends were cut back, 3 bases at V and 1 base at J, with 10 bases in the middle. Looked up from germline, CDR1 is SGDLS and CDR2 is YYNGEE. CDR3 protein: CASSGRRHNYGYTF. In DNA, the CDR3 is TGTGCCAGCAGCGGCCGGCGACATAACTATGGCTACACCTTC.

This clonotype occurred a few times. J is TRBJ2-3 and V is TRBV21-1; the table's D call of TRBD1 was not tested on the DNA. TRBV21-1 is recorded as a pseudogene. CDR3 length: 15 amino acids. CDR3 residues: CASSKQGGGSDTQYF. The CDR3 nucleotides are TGTGCCAGCAGCAAACAAGGCGGGGGATCAGATACGCAGTATTTT.

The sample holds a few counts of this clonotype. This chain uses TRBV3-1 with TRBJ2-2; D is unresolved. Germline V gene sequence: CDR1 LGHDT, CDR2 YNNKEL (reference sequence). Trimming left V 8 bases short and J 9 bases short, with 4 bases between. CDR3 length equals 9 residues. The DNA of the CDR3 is TGTGCCAGCGGGCGGGAGCTGTTTTTT. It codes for CASGRELFF. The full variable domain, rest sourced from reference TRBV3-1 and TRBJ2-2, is DTAVSQTPKYLVTQMGNDKSIKCEQNLGHDTMYWYKQDSKKFLKIMFSYNNKELIINETVPNRFSPKSPDKAHLNLHINSLELGDSAVYFCASGRELFFGEGSRLTVL.

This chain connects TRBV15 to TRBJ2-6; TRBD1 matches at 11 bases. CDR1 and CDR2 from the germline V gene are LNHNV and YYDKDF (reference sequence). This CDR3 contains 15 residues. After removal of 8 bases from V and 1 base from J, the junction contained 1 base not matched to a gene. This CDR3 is CATGTGGSGANVLTF. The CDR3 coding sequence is TGTGCCACCGGGACAGGGGGTTCTGGGGCCAACGTCCTGACTTTC. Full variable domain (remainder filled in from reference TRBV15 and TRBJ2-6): DAMVIQNPRYQVTQFGKPVTLSCSQTLNHNVMYWYQQKSSQAPKLLFHYYDKDFNNEADTPDNFQSRRPNTSFCFLDIRSPGLGDTAMYLCATGTGGSGANVLTFGAGSRLTVL.